Presented here are 28 T cell receptor beta chains from one specimen sequenced in a study of T cell repertoires in cytomegalovirus infection. MiXCR, applied by TCRdb to the reads, yields one record per CDR3 protein. The sample lists 560,000 or so distinct CDR3 sequences; 15% to 20% were seen once. The sample taken for sequencing was CD8+ T cells from PBMCs. These receptors were collected from a human donor in good health (CMV status not recorded). Some clones in this sample may be carry-over from other donors' samples.

This clonotype was counted a few times. V usage is TRBV6-1 and J usage is TRBJ2-5; 11 bases align to TRBD2. With V trimmed by 3 bases and J by 1 base, 7 bases remained unmatched. The germline V gene has CDR1 MNHNS and CDR2 SASEGT. The CDR3 runs 17 residues. The CDR3 is CASSDPLAGGLQETQYF. The CDR3, as DNA: TGTGCCAGCAGTGACCCTCTAGCGGGAGGACTCCAAGAGACCCAGTACTTC.

V and J are TRBV27 and TRBJ2-7; 9 nucleotides line up with TRBD1. The CDR3 contains 15 residues. Germline V CDR1 and CDR2: MNHEY, SMNVEV (reference sequence). Trimming at V came to 3 bases and at J to 3 bases, leaving 6 bases not matched to a gene. CDR3 in DNA: TGTGCCAGCAGTTTGGGACAGGGCTCCCTCTACGAGCAGTACTTC. Encoded protein: CASSLGQGSLYEQYF.

This clonotype occurred many times. The chain is built from TRBV5-5 and TRBJ2-1, with 7 bases aligning to TRBD1. Germline CDR1 and CDR2: SGHKS and YYEKEE (reference sequence). The length of the CDR3 is 17 residues. With V trimmed by 0 bases and J by 8 bases, 14 bases remained unmatched. The CDR3 DNA reads as TGTGCCAGCAGCTTGGCCCCGGGACAGCGACTTAGGGATGAGCAGTTCTTC. The encoded protein is CASSLAPGQRLRDEQFF.

This clonotype occurred a few times. The chain has TRBV20-1 and TRBJ1-3, with D unclear. This CDR3 contains 14 residues. From germline, CDR1 is DFQATT and CDR2 SNEGSKA (reference sequence). Trimming took off 0 bases at V and 0 bases at J, with 6 bases between the two ends. The DNA of the CDR3 is TGCAGTGCTAGAGATCCTTCCTCTGGAAACACCATATATTTT. The encoded protein is CSARDPSSGNTIYF.

Here the CDR3 DNA reads TGTGCCAGCAGCCGTCGACAGGGGGCTGCCGGGGAGCTGTTTTTT. The encoded protein is CASSRRQGAAGELFF. The rearrangement joins TRBV5-4 to TRBJ2-2, with TRBD1 identical over 10 bases. The CDR3 length is 15 residues. Looked up from germline, CDR1 is SGHNT and CDR2 is YYREEE (reference sequence). The trim removed 4 bases at V and 6 bases at J, leaving 6 bases unmatched.

The table lists this clonotype with many counts. V gene TRBV6-2 or TRBV6-3 combines with J gene TRBJ2-1; D ambiguous. CDR1 is MNHEY and CDR2 is SVGEGT in the germline V gene. The length of the CDR3 is 15 residues. Trimming removed 6 bases at V and 7 bases at J, with 19 bases between. CDR3 sequence: CASSPFFGKRNEQFF. CDR3 nucleotides: TGTGCCAGCAGCCCCTTCTTCGGAAAGAGGAATGAGCAGTTCTTC.

This clonotype was observed many times. This sequence joins TRBV4-1 and TRBJ2-5, with TRBD2 matching 8 bases. V gave up 1 base and J gave up 2 bases; unmatched junction bases: 0. Germline V gene lookup returns CDR1 MGHRA and CDR2 YSYEKL. The CDR3 is made up of 14 amino acids. The CDR3 here is CASSQVAGQETQYF. The CDR3 DNA follows: TGCGCCAGCAGCCAAGTAGCGGGGCAAGAGACCCAGTACTTC.

This clonotype was seen only a few times. The V call is TRBV11-2, the J call TRBJ2-2, with 15 bases aligning to TRBD2. CDR3 length: 17 residues. Unmatched junction bases numbered 6, after V lost 4 bases and J lost 6 bases. Germline CDR1 reads SGHAT; CDR2 reads FQNNGV. The CDR3 region is CASSSGLAGGRAGELFF. Here the CDR3 DNA reads TGTGCCAGCAGCTCGGGACTAGCGGGAGGTCGGGCCGGGGAGCTGTTTTTT.

Note on this clonotype: At one boundary the junction diverges from the germline segment, which might be a read error. The V and J genes are TRBV27 and TRBJ1-1, with 7 nucleotides matching TRBD1. The CDR3 is 16 amino acids. Germline V CDR1 and CDR2: MNHEY, SMNVEV (reference sequence). The CDR3 reads CASSPSTGNMNTVAFF. CDR3 DNA sequence: TGTGCCAGCAGTCCTTCGACAGGGAATATGAACACTGTAGCTTTCTTT.

In this sample, this clonotype turned up many times. J is TRBJ1-1 and V is TRBV11-2; D call uncertain. V was trimmed by 0 bases and J by 0 bases, leaving 2 bases between them. Germline V gene sequence: CDR1 SGHAT, CDR2 FQNNGV. The CDR3 extends over 13 amino acids. CDR3 region: CASSLEMNTEAFF. The CDR3 nucleotides are TGTGCCAGCAGCTTAGAAATGAACACTGAAGCTTTCTTT. Together with reference TRBV11-2 and TRBJ1-1, the CDR3 gives the full variable domain: EAGVAQSPRYKIIEKRQSVAFWCNPISGHATLYWYQQILGQGPKLLIQFQNNGVVDDSQLPKDRFSAERLKGVDSTLKIQPAKLEDSAVYLCASSLEMNTEAFFGQGTRLTVV.

This clonotype has ten or more counts. The chain combines TRBV4-2 with TRBJ1-3; D gene unclear. The CDR3 has 16 amino acids. Looked up from germline, CDR1 is LGHNA and CDR2 is YNFKEQ. Trimming cost V 0 bases and J 0 bases, with 9 bases left between them. The CDR3 region has the DNA TGTGCCAGCAGCCAAGAGGCGGCAGACTCTGGAAACACCATATATTTT. It translates to CASSQEAADSGNTIYF.

The table lists this clonotype with many counts. The V call is TRBV19, the J call TRBJ2-7, with TRBD1 as a possible D gene (6 bases). Germline CDR1 LNHDA, CDR2 SQIVND (reference sequence). Trimming pared 5 bases from V and 0 bases from J, leaving 14 bases between. The CDR3 is made up of 15 amino acids. CDR3 amino acids: CASSAGWGPSYEQYF. The DNA of the CDR3 is TGTGCCAGTAGTGCTGGTTGGGGGCCCTCCTACGAGCAGTACTTC.

This clonotype appeared many times. This chain joins TRBV28 and TRBJ2-3, with a tentative D call TRBD1 (5 bases). V was cut by 3 bases and J by 9 bases, with 13 bases left in between. Germline assignment: CDR1 MDHEN and CDR2 SYDVKM. The CDR3 length is 13 residues. The CDR3 DNA is TGTGCCAGCAGTTTTTCTTGGGGCCGCACGCAGTATTTT. Protein sequence: CASSFSWGRTQYF.

This clonotype has a count of ten or more. This chain uses TRBV7-2 with TRBJ1-3; D is possibly TRBD1 (5 bases). The CDR3 runs to 15 residues. Germline V gene data show CDR1 as SGHTA and CDR2 as FQGNSA. V shed 5 bases and J shed 1 base, with 12 bases lying between them. CDR3 sequence (DNA): TGTGCCAGCAGCGGGACGGTCTTGTCTGGAAACACCATATATTTT. It encodes CASSGTVLSGNTIYF.

V usage is TRBV12-3 or TRBV12-4 and J usage is TRBJ2-5; no reliable D call. This CDR3 spans 11 amino acids. The ends were cut back, 11 bases at V and 4 bases at J, with 11 bases in the middle. CDR3 protein: CACSWGETQYF. The CDR3 DNA follows: TGTGCCTGCTCATGGGGAGAGACCCAGTACTTC.

The chain combines TRBV20-1 with TRBJ1-6, with 7 bases lining up with TRBD1. Per germline, CDR1 DFQATT and CDR2 SNEGSKA (reference sequence). CDR3 size: 17 residues. The V segment lost 5 bases and the J segment 1 base; nucleotides outside the gene matches: 11. The CDR3 DNA follows: TGCAGTGCTGAACATACACGACAGGGTTCCTATAATTCACCCCTCCACTTT. Protein: CSAEHTRQGSYNSPLHF.

This clonotype showed up many times. The gene calls are TRBV7-6 and TRBJ2-7; a weak D match, TRBD1 (5 bases). Trimming shortened V by 5 bases and J by 2 bases, and 13 bases separated the two germline ends. Germline values: CDR1 SGHVS, CDR2 FNYEAQ. The CDR3 loop spans 14 amino acids. The CDR3 is CASSPLRETYEQYF. CDR3 sequence (DNA): TGTGCCAGCAGCCCCCTCAGGGAAACCTACGAGCAGTACTTC.

This clonotype appeared many times. The rearrangement uses TRBV7-6 and TRBJ2-2; D unresolved. The CDR3 contains 16 residues. Trimming removed 1 base from V and 0 bases from J, with 9 bases in between. Germline V gene lookup returns CDR1 SGHVS and CDR2 FNYEAQ. The CDR3 region is CASSLEPRPNTGELFF. DNA for the CDR3: TGTGCCAGCAGCTTAGAACCCAGACCGAACACCGGGGAGCTGTTTTTT. Using reference TRBV7-6 and TRBJ2-2 for the parts outside the CDR3, the full variable domain is GAGVSQSPRYKVTKRGQDVALRCDPISGHVSLYWYRQALGQGPEFLTYFNYEAQQDKSGLPNDRFSAERPEGSISTLTIQRTEQRDSAMYRCASSLEPRPNTGELFFGEGSRLTVL.

There are a few counts of this clonotype. J is TRBJ2-7 and V is TRBV7-9; maybe TRBD2 (5 bases). CDR1 is SEHNR, CDR2 FQNEAQ, per germline (reference sequence). V lost 5 bases, J lost 2 bases, and 10 bases lay in between. The CDR3 consists of 13 residues. The CDR3 region has the DNA TGTGCCAGCAGCCCCCGGGATGCCTACGAGCAGTACTTC. Its translation is CASSPRDAYEQYF.

This clonotype occurred a few times. The chain joins TRBV20-1 to TRBJ2-1, with 9 positions matching TRBD2. V dropped 3 bases and J dropped 4; count of bases not matched to a gene: 7. This CDR3 contains 15 residues. Germline lookup yields CDR1 DFQATT and CDR2 SNEGSKA (reference sequence). The CDR3, as DNA: TGCAGTGCTAGTATGCGGGGGGGCTTTTACAATGAGCAGTTCTTC. Its protein product is CSASMRGGFYNEQFF.

This clonotype was recorded only once. One base away lies a much larger clone, so this may be a sequencing read error. Here the CDR3 omits its conserved ending phenylalanine or tryptophan, so a read error is the likely source. The chain has TRBV6-1 and TRBJ1-2; 7 bases are a match to TRBD1. The CDR3 is 17 residues long. Trimming at V came to 2 bases and at J to 3 bases, leaving 12 bases not matched to a gene. Germline V CDR1 and CDR2: MNHNS, SASEGT. The CDR3 is CASSESSRRTGDYGYTL. The DNA of the CDR3 is TGTGCCAGCAGTGAATCGAGTAGGCGAACAGGGGACTATGGCTACACCTTA.

The V call is TRBV2, the J call TRBJ1-2; D possibly corresponds to TRBD1 (5 bases). This CDR3 spans 11 amino acids. CDR1 and CDR2 (germline): SNHLY, FYNNEI. V was clipped by 11 bases and J by 5 bases, with 12 bases between them. The CDR3 sequence is CAVRQRYGYTF. DNA for the CDR3: TGTGCCGTACGACAGAGATATGGCTACACCTTC. The entire variable domain, with the rest obtained from reference TRBV2 and TRBJ1-2, is as follows: EPEVTQTPSHQVTQMGQEVILRCVPISNHLYFYWYRQILGQKVEFLVSFYNNEISEKSEIFDDQFSVERPDGSNFTLKIRSTKLEDSAMYFCAVRQRYGYTFGSGTRLTVV.

This clonotype occurred many times. This chain uses TRBV6-1 with TRBJ1-1; D remains ambiguous. Trimming stripped 6 bases from V and 6 bases from J, with 11 bases between. There are 12 residues in the CDR3. The V gene's germline CDR1 is MNHNS and CDR2 SASEGT. Here the CDR3 DNA reads TGTGCCAGCAGGGCACGTCTGGCTGAAGCTTTCTTT. Its protein is CASRARLAEAFF.

The sample holds many counts of this clonotype. This chain links TRBV7-8 with TRBJ1-5; 7 bases fit TRBD1. Unmatched junction bases numbered 4, after V lost 4 bases and J lost 4 bases. The CDR3 length is 14 residues. Germline V gives CDR1 SGHVS, CDR2 FQNEAQ. CDR3 amino acids: CASSSDRRNQPQHF. Written as DNA, the CDR3 is TGTGCCAGCAGCTCGGACAGGAGAAATCAGCCCCAGCATTTT.

The genes are TRBV20-1 and TRBJ2-7; tentatively, D is TRBD1 (5 bases). V was trimmed by 0 bases and J by 1 base, leaving 10 bases between them. CDR1 and CDR2 from the germline V gene are DFQATT and SNEGSKA (reference sequence). The CDR3 is made up of 14 amino acids. The CDR3 coding sequence is TGCAGTGCTAGAGATCAGGGCACATCCTACGAGCAGTACTTC. It codes for CSARDQGTSYEQYF.

This clonotype was seen a handful of times. The gene calls are TRBV5-4 and TRBJ2-7; D is perhaps TRBD1 or TRBD2 (5 bases each). V was cut by 4 bases and J by 1 base, with 12 bases left in between. Germline CDR1 is SGHNT and CDR2 is YYREEE (reference sequence). There are 14 residues in the CDR3. CDR3 loop: CASSGRDPSYEQYF. DNA for the CDR3: TGTGCCAGCAGCGGCCGGGACCCTTCCTACGAGCAGTACTTC.

This clonotype is a singleton in its sample. This is likely a read error, given that the CDR3 carries no conserved phenylalanine or tryptophan at its end. The gene calls are TRBV19 and TRBJ1-5; the D gene is possibly TRBD1 (5 bases). Germline assignment: CDR1 LNHDA and CDR2 SQIVND (reference sequence). Trimming took off 5 bases at V and 2 bases at J, with 19 bases between the two ends. The CDR3 is 17 residues long. The CDR3 DNA sequence: TGTGCCAGTAGTGTTCTCCGGGACGCTGCTGGCAATCAGCCCCAGCATTCT. Translation: CASSVLRDAAGNQPQHS.

This clonotype was found once. This sequence joins TRBV5-1 and TRBJ2-7; 9 bases map to TRBD1. Germline values: CDR1 SGHRS, CDR2 YFSETQ. Trimming took 2 bases from V and 3 from J; bases not matched to a gene: 15. This CDR3 is built from 18 residues. CDR3 bases: TGCGCCAGCAGCTTCCTATTGTTGGGACAGGGCGAGGGCTACGAGCAGTACTTC. Amino acid sequence: CASSFLLLGQGEGYEQYF.